A selection of T cell receptor beta chains follows, all from one sample in a study of T cell repertoires in cytomegalovirus infection. TCRdb fed the reads into MiXCR, producing one record per CDR3 protein. The table shows more than 150,000 distinct CDR3 sequences, with approximately 19% occurring only once. Sequencing was performed on PBMCs. Receptors originate from a human donor in good health (CMV status not recorded). Some clones in this sample may be carry-over from other donors' samples. Both conserved end residues are part of each CDR3. A D gene is named only where the DNA matches it firmly. Only some rows state a clone size, as once, few, many or a class for expanded clones.

clone_size	d_call	v_call	j_call	cdr3_aa	cdr3_nt
NA	TRBD2	TRBV12-3/TRBV12-4	TRBJ2-7	CASSLTGGAYEQYF	TGTGCCAGCAGTTTAACGGGAGGGGCTTACGAGCAGTACTTC
many	NA	TRBV7-2	TRBJ1-3	CASSPPAGLRNTIYF	TGTGCCAGCAGCCCCCCGGCAGGGTTGAGGAACACCATATATTTT
many	NA	TRBV7-4	TRBJ2-1	CASIPWDVSSYNEQFF	TGTGCCAGCATTCCATGGGACGTCAGCTCCTACAATGAGCAGTTCTTC
NA	NA	TRBV29-1	TRBJ2-6	CSVERVGVSGANVLTF	TGCAGCGTTGAGAGGGTCGGGGTCTCTGGGGCCAACGTCCTGACTTTC
NA	NA	TRBV6-5	TRBJ1-6	CASSFGGRRSNSPLHF	TGTGCCAGCAGTTTCGGGGGCCGCCGCTCAAATTCACCCCTCCACTTT
many	NA	TRBV7-2	TRBJ2-7	CASSLTYRDSYEQYF	TGTGCCAGCAGCTTAACATACAGGGACTCCTACGAGCAGTACTTC
few	TRBD1	TRBV5-4	TRBJ2-2	CASSLEGAAGELFF	TGTGCCAGCAGCTTGGAGGGGGCCGCCGGGGAGCTGTTTTTT
NA	TRBD2	TRBV12-3/TRBV12-4	TRBJ2-2	CASSLRSGRNTGELLF	TGTGCCAGCAGTTTAAGGAGCGGGAGGAACACCGGGGAGCTGTTATTT
few	TRBD1	TRBV6-6	TRBJ2-2	CASSLDRVAGELFF	TGTGCCAGCAGTTTAGACAGGGTCGCCGGGGAGCTGTTTTTT
many	TRBD2	TRBV7-8	TRBJ2-3	CASSLVGLAGTDTQYF	TGTGCCAGCAGCTTAGTTGGGCTAGCGGGCACAGATACGCAGTATTTT
NA	TRBD1	TRBV5-6	TRBJ1-1	CASSSSPTGGMAEAFF	TGTGCCAGCAGCTCCTCTCCGACAGGGGGTATGGCTGAAGCTTTCTTT
NA	NA	TRBV2	TRBJ1-2	CASTRVGINYGYTF	TGTGCCAGCACCCGAGTGGGGATTAACTATGGCTACACCTTC
NA	TRBD1	TRBV5-6	TRBJ2-5	CASSLISAQGYKGETQYF	TGTGCCAGCAGCCTAATCTCTGCACAGGGGTACAAGGGAGAGACCCAGTACTTC
NA	NA	TRBV6-1	TRBJ2-4	CASSEARPDRAKNIQYF	TGTGCCAGCAGTGAAGCCCGACCCGACCGTGCCAAAAACATTCAGTACTTC
few	NA	TRBV12-3/TRBV12-4	TRBJ2-7	CASSLIDSPYEQYF	TGTGCCAGCAGTTTAATCGACAGCCCCTACGAGCAGTACTTC
NA	TRBD1	TRBV29-1	TRBJ2-2	CSAGQMNNGELFF	TGCAGCGCGGGACAGATGAACAACGGGGAGCTGTTTTTT
few	NA	TRBV20-1	TRBJ2-2	CSASASERAGGELFF	TGCAGTGCTAGCGCCTCAGAGAGGGCGGGCGGGGAGCTGTTTTTT
few	NA	TRBV6-1	TRBJ2-7	CASSEEVRLYEQYF	TGTGCCAGCAGTGAAGAGGTTCGACTCTACGAGCAGTACTTC
NA	NA	TRBV19	TRBJ2-5	CASSMGGSGTQYF	TGTGCCAGTAGTATGGGCGGGTCTGGGACCCAGTACTTC
many	TRBD2	TRBV7-2	TRBJ2-3	CASGRLAGVRSTDTQYF	TGTGCCAGCGGAAGACTAGCGGGGGTACGGAGCACAGATACGCAGTATTTT
few	TRBD1	TRBV14	TRBJ1-2	CASSPGTGVGYTF	TGTGCCAGCAGCCCCGGTACAGGGGTAGGCTACACCTTC
many	NA	TRBV7-3	TRBJ2-7	CASSSGSEQYF	TGTGCCAGCAGCTCGGGATCTGAGCAGTACTTC
few	TRBD1	TRBV7-9	TRBJ2-7	CASSWVDRGTYEQYF	TGTGCCAGCAGCTGGGTGGACAGGGGAACCTACGAGCAGTACTTC